This T cell receptor (beta chain) was profiled in a study of T-cell memory formation after mild COVID-19. This clonotype has a handful of counts. TCRdb recomputed calls from the 5' RACE reads with MiXCR, one row per CDR3 protein. The sample comprises roughly 250,000 distinct CDR3 sequences, 15% to 20% of which are singletons, and around 3.7% rests with the top ten. This CDR3 is 13 amino acids long. Germline-derived CDR1 and CDR2 are DFQATT and SNEGSKA (reference sequence). V gave up 6 bases and J gave up 6 bases, with 17 bases separating them. The rearrangement links TRBV20-1 to TRBJ1-1, with D possibly matching TRBD1 (5 bases). This TCR derives from a young man who had mild COVID-19 (a few samples of this study predate the infection). Cell type and time point are not known. The sequencing input was PBMCs or a T cell subset sorted from them (not recorded which). CDR3 in DNA: TGCAGTGCCCCTTCACCTGGGGCTGCTGAAGCTTTCTTT. This encodes CSAPSPGAAEAFF.